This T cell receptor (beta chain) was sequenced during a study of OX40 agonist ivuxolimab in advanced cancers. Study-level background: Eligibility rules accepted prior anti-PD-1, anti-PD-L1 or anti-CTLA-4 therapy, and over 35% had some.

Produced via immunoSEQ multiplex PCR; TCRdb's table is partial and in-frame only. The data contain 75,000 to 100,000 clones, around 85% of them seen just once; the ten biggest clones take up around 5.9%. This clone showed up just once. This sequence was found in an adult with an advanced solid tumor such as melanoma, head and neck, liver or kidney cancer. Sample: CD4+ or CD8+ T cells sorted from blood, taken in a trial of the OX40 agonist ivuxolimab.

CDR3 in DNA: TGTGCCAGCAGCAAAACTGTTAGCTACGAGCAGTACTTC. Its protein is CASSKTVSYEQYF. J is TRBJ2-7 and V is TRBV7-9, with unresolved D. The CDR3 sequence is 13 residues long. Germline CDR1 reads SEHNR; CDR2 reads FQNEAQ (reference sequence). Trimming took 5 bases from V and 3 from J, leaving 11 bases between them.